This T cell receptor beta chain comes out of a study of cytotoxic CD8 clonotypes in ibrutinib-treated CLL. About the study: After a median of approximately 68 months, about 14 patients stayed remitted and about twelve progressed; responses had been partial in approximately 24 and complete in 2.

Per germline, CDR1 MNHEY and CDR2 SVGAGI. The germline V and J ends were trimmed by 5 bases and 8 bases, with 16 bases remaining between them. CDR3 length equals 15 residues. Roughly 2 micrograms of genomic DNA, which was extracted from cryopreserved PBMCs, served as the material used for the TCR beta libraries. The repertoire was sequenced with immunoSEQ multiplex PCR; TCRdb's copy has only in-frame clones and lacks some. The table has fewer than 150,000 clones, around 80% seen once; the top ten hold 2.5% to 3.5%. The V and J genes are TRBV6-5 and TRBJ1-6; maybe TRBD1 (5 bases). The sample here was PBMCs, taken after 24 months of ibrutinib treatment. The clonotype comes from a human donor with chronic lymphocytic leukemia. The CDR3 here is CASSTGPTGDSPLHF. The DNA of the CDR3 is TGTGCCAGCAGTACAGGCCCCACTGGGGATTCACCCCTCCACTTT.